The 29 T cell receptor beta chains in this list originate from one sample, sequenced in a study of T cells expressing NK-cell markers. TCRdb re-analyzed the 5' RACE reads; it lists each CDR3 protein once, without DNA. The sample yields some 410,000 distinct CDR3 sequences, of which the top ten take up 7.3%. The sequenced sample consisted of blood T cells: a sorted CD56 or NKG2C T cell subset, CD4+ or CD8+ T cells, or bulk PBMC T cells (not recorded which). The receptors derive from a woman between 18 and 70 years old in good health.

The chain combines TRBV29-1 with TRBJ2-3; TCRdb's D call of TRBD1 is untestable without DNA. Germline V lookup: CDR1 SQVTM, CDR2 ANQGSEA. The CDR3 is 16 amino acids. CDR3 sequence reads: CSVEEWGKGPTDTQYF.

V is TRBV7-9 and J is TRBJ1-5; there is no DNA to check the TCRdb D call of TRBD1. CDR3 length: 15 amino acids. Looked up from germline, CDR1 is SEHNR and CDR2 is FQNEAQ (reference sequence). CDR3 residues: CASSLGAGWDQPQHF.

This chain uses TRBV21-1 with TRBJ2-2; the D gene TCRdb calls, TRBD2, cannot be checked with no DNA. TRBV21-1 constitutes a pseudogene. The CDR3 loop spans 21 amino acids. CDR3 region: CASSKVPGLAAGEENTGELFF.

The chain recombines TRBV7-8 with TRBJ2-7; no DNA is available, so the TRBD1 call from TCRdb remains unchecked. Germline loops: CDR1 SGHVS, CDR2 FQNEAQ. This CDR3 is 15 amino acids long. The CDR3 loop reads CASSLVRGSSYEQYF. Supplemented by reference TRBV7-8 and TRBJ2-7, the full variable domain reads GAGVSQSPRYKVAKRGQDVALRCDPISGHVSLFWYQQALGQGPEFLTYFQNEAQLDKSGLPSDRFFAERPEGSVSTLKIQRTQQEDSAVYLCASSLVRGSSYEQYFGPGTRLTVT.

V gene TRBV15 combines with J gene TRBJ2-4; the D gene TCRdb calls, TRBD2, cannot be checked with no DNA. The length of the CDR3 is 13 residues. The germline gives CDR1 LNHNV, CDR2 YYDKDF (reference sequence). CDR3 sequence: CATSSSLVNIQYF.

The chain has TRBV19 and TRBJ1-5; TCRdb's assignment of TRBD1 cannot be checked, as there is no DNA. The V gene's germline CDR1 is LNHDA and CDR2 SQIVND (reference sequence). The CDR3 sequence is 16 residues long. CDR3 sequence: CASSIFSPVVHQPQHF.

This sequence joins TRBV28 and TRBJ1-6. The germline V gene encodes CDR1 MDHEN and CDR2 SYDVKM. The CDR3 is 12 residues long. CDR3 region: CASGVFNSPLHF.

This CDR3 is CASSFGGRTEAFF. The rearrangement links TRBV28 to TRBJ1-1; TCRdb lists TRBD1, though no DNA is available to test this call. Germline V CDR1 and CDR2: MDHEN, SYDVKM. This CDR3 comprises 13 residues.

This sequence joins TRBV6-2 or TRBV6-3 and TRBJ2-1; TCRdb's D gene call, TRBD2, goes unchecked for lack of DNA. The CDR3 runs to 15 residues. Germline lookup yields CDR1 MNHEY and CDR2 SVGEGT. This CDR3 reads CASDDSGLAGPEQFF.

This rearrangement joins TRBV7-8 to TRBJ2-2; the TCRdb D gene call, TRBD1, has no DNA to confirm it. The CDR3 sequence is 12 residues long. The germline gives CDR1 SGHVS, CDR2 FQNEAQ. CDR3 amino acids: CASIQGDGELFF.

The chain links TRBV3-1 to TRBJ2-3; the D call of TRBD2 rests on TCRdb alone, since no DNA is present to check it. Germline assignment: CDR1 LGHDT and CDR2 YNNKEL (reference sequence). This CDR3 comprises 18 residues. This CDR3 reads CASSQEGLAGASTDTQYF.

The rearrangement uses TRBV20-1 and TRBJ2-1; TCRdb's D gene call, TRBD2, goes unchecked for lack of DNA. Per the germline V gene, CDR1 is DFQATT and CDR2 is SNEGSKA (reference sequence). The CDR3 spans 11 residues. This CDR3 is CSAPRGTEQFF.

This rearrangement joins TRBV28 to TRBJ1-5; the TCRdb D gene call, TRBD1, has no DNA to confirm it. The CDR3 is made up of 15 amino acids. Germline V gene lookup returns CDR1 MDHEN and CDR2 SYDVKM. The CDR3 is CAIKTGGAGNQPQHF.

The V gene is TRBV27, the J gene TRBJ2-2. The germline V gene encodes CDR1 MNHEY and CDR2 SMNVEV (reference sequence). The CDR3 extends over 11 amino acids. The chain's CDR3 is CATYDAGELFF.

The chain recombines TRBV13 with TRBJ2-1; TCRdb's D call of TRBD2 is untestable without DNA. Germline values: CDR1 PRHDT, CDR2 FYEKMQ (reference sequence). The CDR3 spans 19 residues. CDR3 sequence: CASSLGLIGLAGSPNEQFF.

This sequence joins TRBV12-3 or TRBV12-4 and TRBJ1-4. The CDR3 runs to 15 residues. The CDR3 sequence is CASSLATATNEKLFF.

V is TRBV19 and J is TRBJ1-6. The CDR3 is 13 amino acids. CDR1 and CDR2 from the germline V gene are LNHDA and SQIVND (reference sequence). CDR3: CASSITLLSPLHF.

J is TRBJ2-1 and V is TRBV27; TCRdb proposes TRBD2, but this gene call is untestable without DNA. Germline lookup yields CDR1 MNHEY and CDR2 SMNVEV (reference sequence). The CDR3 is 20 amino acids. The CDR3 sequence is CASSLTRTRLAGGSYNEQFF.

The chain couples TRBV3-1 to TRBJ1-6; TCRdb outputs TRBD1, but without DNA this stays unchecked. Germline CDR1 reads LGHDT; CDR2 reads YNNKEL (reference sequence). This CDR3 is built from 12 residues. CDR3 sequence reads: CASSPRGSPLHF.

The CDR3 is CASSVGEAPSYEQYF. The chain joins TRBV9 to TRBJ2-7; TCRdb returns TRBD2, unconfirmable since there is no DNA. Germline V gives CDR1 SGDLS, CDR2 YYNGEE. The CDR3 covers 15 residues.

The chain has TRBV7-9 and TRBJ2-7; with no DNA, the TCRdb D assignment of TRBD2 cannot be verified. The CDR3 runs to 16 residues. The germline gives CDR1 SEHNR, CDR2 FQNEAQ (reference sequence). CDR3: CASSSHTSGRPYEQYF.

The chain is built from TRBV27 and TRBJ2-7; TCRdb's D gene call, TRBD2, goes unchecked for lack of DNA. This CDR3 is built from 12 residues. The germline CDR1 and CDR2 sequences are MNHEY and SMNVEV (reference sequence). The CDR3 sequence is CASSERVCEQYF.

The rearrangement uses TRBV20-1 and TRBJ2-1; lacking DNA, the TRBD2 call made by TCRdb goes unchecked. Per germline, CDR1 DFQATT and CDR2 SNEGSKA (reference sequence). CDR3 length: 16 amino acids. The CDR3 spells CSANGLAGFSYNEQFF.

The V gene is TRBV5-6, the J gene TRBJ2-3; the D call of TRBD2 rests on TCRdb alone, since no DNA is present to check it. Germline CDR1 and CDR2: SGHDT and YYEEEE. There are 18 residues in the CDR3. This CDR3 reads CASSTGLAGAIYTDTQYF.

The gene calls are TRBV29-1 and TRBJ2-3. This CDR3 contains 15 residues. CDR1 is SQVTM and CDR2 is ANQGSEA in the germline V gene. CDR3 sequence: CSVEERGLSTDTQYF.

CDR3 loop: CASRGGVGYGYTF. V usage is TRBV28 and J usage is TRBJ1-2; the D call from TCRdb, TRBD1, cannot be confirmed without DNA. The V gene's germline CDR1 is MDHEN and CDR2 SYDVKM. The CDR3 runs to 13 residues.

The V and J genes are TRBV20-1 and TRBJ2-5; TCRdb returns TRBD2, unconfirmable since there is no DNA. Germline CDR1 reads DFQATT; CDR2 reads SNEGSKA (reference sequence). This CDR3 contains 15 residues. The chain's CDR3 is CSATPTTSGEETQYF.

The chain recombines TRBV6-5 with TRBJ2-1; TCRdb calls TRBD2, which cannot be checked without DNA. From germline, CDR1 is MNHEY and CDR2 SVGAGI. The CDR3 is made up of 16 amino acids. This CDR3 reads CASSYSGGGAINEQFF.

The chain couples TRBV28 to TRBJ2-7; TCRdb lists TRBD1, though no DNA is available to test this call. CDR1 is MDHEN and CDR2 is SYDVKM in the germline V gene. The CDR3 is 16 residues long. CDR3: CASSLVEPGGTYEQYF.